This T cell receptor (beta chain) was observed in a study of T cells in Graves' hyperthyroidism and ophthalmopathy. The germline V gene has CDR1 MDHEN and CDR2 SYDVKM. Trimming removed 3 bases from V and 5 bases from J, with 5 bases in between. This CDR3 spans 12 amino acids. Amplified regions were TCR beta CDR3 sequences from RNA transcripts. Primed by the HTBI set, a first-round RT-PCR was run on the TCR CDR3. TCRdb re-called the multiplex PCR reads through MiXCR, storing one row per CDR3 protein. The sample records fewer than 650,000 distinct CDR3 sequences, approximately 15% being singletons. In this sample, this clonotype turned up many times.

This sequence joins TRBV28 and TRBJ2-1; D gene ambiguous. Sequences were obtained from blood. The TCR originated in a woman aged 25 to 45 with Graves' hyperthyroidism that later progressed to Graves' ophthalmopathy. The CDR3 coding sequence is TGTGCCAGCAGTTTGGACCACAATGAGCAGTTCTTC. Translated, it gives CASSLDHNEQFF.